This T cell receptor beta chain was observed in a study of blood T cell repertoires in COVID-19. Overall study: PBMCs, B-cell-depleted T cells, or T cells were the source of the cDNA or gDNA that made up the material.

The CDR3 has 17 residues. The V and J ends lost 2 bases and 7 bases respectively, with 21 bases between them. CDR1 is SGHNT, CDR2 YENEEA, per germline. The protocol was immunoSEQ multiplex PCR, while the TCRdb copy is restricted to in-frame clones and leaves out a portion. The sample consists of around 100,000 clones, about 90% of them appearing once. This chain connects TRBV11-3 to TRBJ2-1; D is possibly TRBD2 (5 bases). The sample was peripheral blood. This TCR derives from a woman aged 50 to 65 with acute or convalescent COVID-19. CDR3 amino acids: CASSLMRAGANINEQFF. In DNA, the CDR3 is TGTGCCAGCAGCTTAATGAGGGCTGGTGCCAATATTAATGAGCAGTTCTTC.